These T cell receptor beta chains were read from a single sample in a study of siplizumab effects on memory and regulatory T cells. Assay: immunoSEQ multiplex PCR; the TCRdb copy retains only in-frame clones and omits some. This table has fewer than 80,000 clones, roughly 93% appearing once. The sequenced sample was CD8+ T cells sorted from blood. These receptor sequences come from a human donor in good health. Both conserved end residues are part of each CDR3. The D gene is left open where the match is weak. Expanded clones get a size class; other rows say once, few or many, or leave the size out.

cdr3_nt: TGCGCCAGCAGCCAAGATCGGGCCCTGGAGGCTTTCTTT
cdr3_aa: CASSQDRALEAFF
d_call: -
v_call: TRBV4-3
clone_size: -
j_call: TRBJ1-1

cdr3_nt: TGTGCCAGCAGCGTTAGGGGTCAGGGAACGTACGAGCAGTACTTC
cdr3_aa: CASSVRGQGTYEQYF
d_call: -
v_call: TRBV7-9
clone_size: -
j_call: TRBJ2-7

cdr3_nt: TGTGCCAGCAGTTTAGGGACAGGGCACGGGGAGCTGTTTTTT
cdr3_aa: CASSLGTGHGELFF
d_call: TRBD1
v_call: TRBV27
clone_size: -
j_call: TRBJ2-2

cdr3_nt: TGTGCCAGCAGTTTAGCCTCCTCTGGGGCCAACGTCCTGACTTTC
cdr3_aa: CASSLASSGANVLTF
d_call: -
v_call: TRBV27
clone_size: -
j_call: TRBJ2-6

cdr3_nt: TGTGCCAGCAGTTACCAGACGGGGAACACTGAAGCTTTCTTT
cdr3_aa: CASSYQTGNTEAFF
d_call: -
v_call: TRBV6-5
clone_size: -
j_call: TRBJ1-1

cdr3_nt: TGTGCCAGCAACCCGGAGGGGACTGAAGCTTTCTTT
cdr3_aa: CASNPEGTEAFF
d_call: -
v_call: TRBV6-1
clone_size: -
j_call: TRBJ1-1

cdr3_nt: TGTGCCAGCAGTCCCCTAGCGGGGGGCCCTAATGAGCAGTTCTTC
cdr3_aa: CASSPLAGGPNEQFF
d_call: TRBD2
v_call: TRBV7-2
clone_size: -
j_call: TRBJ2-1

cdr3_nt: TGCGCCAGCAGTATAGACAGTGGTTTAAATCAGCCCCAGCATTTT
cdr3_aa: CASSIDSGLNQPQHF
d_call: -
v_call: TRBV5-1
clone_size: -
j_call: TRBJ1-5

cdr3_nt: TGTGCCAGCAGGGAAAACAGGGGGACTGAAGCTTTCTTT
cdr3_aa: CASRENRGTEAFF
d_call: TRBD1
v_call: TRBV6-5
clone_size: -
j_call: TRBJ1-1

cdr3_nt: TGTGCCAGCAGTTCTAGCGGGTCTTACACAGATACGCAGTATTTT
cdr3_aa: CASSSSGSYTDTQYF
d_call: TRBD2
v_call: TRBV6-5
clone_size: once
j_call: TRBJ2-3

cdr3_nt: TGTGCCAGCAGCTCAGACCTGAACACTGAAGCTTTCTTT
cdr3_aa: CASSSDLNTEAFF
d_call: -
v_call: TRBV13
clone_size: -
j_call: TRBJ1-1

cdr3_nt: TGTGCCAGCAGTGGGGGGGACAGCACAGATACGCAGTATTTT
cdr3_aa: CASSGGDSTDTQYF
d_call: TRBD2
v_call: TRBV6-6
clone_size: once
j_call: TRBJ2-3

cdr3_nt: TGTGCCAGTAGTATAGATCACCTCCAGAACACTGAAGCTTTCTTT
cdr3_aa: CASSIDHLQNTEAFF
d_call: -
v_call: TRBV19
clone_size: -
j_call: TRBJ1-1

cdr3_nt: TGCGCCAGCAGCTTAAAACTACAGAGAACGAACACCGGGGAGCTGTTTTTT
cdr3_aa: CASSLKLQRTNTGELFF
d_call: -
v_call: TRBV5-1
clone_size: -
j_call: TRBJ2-2

cdr3_nt: TGCGCCAGCAGCCGCGCCAATGCAGTTACTGGTGAAAAACTGTTTTTT
cdr3_aa: CASSRANAVTGEKLFF
d_call: -
v_call: TRBV4-1
clone_size: -
j_call: TRBJ1-4

cdr3_nt: TGTGCCAGCAGCCATGGGAACACTGAAGCTTTCTTT
cdr3_aa: CASSHGNTEAFF
d_call: -
v_call: TRBV11-3
clone_size: -
j_call: TRBJ1-1

cdr3_nt: TGTGCCAGCAGTTTCGACGGAGATACGCAGTATTTT
cdr3_aa: CASSFDGDTQYF
d_call: -
v_call: TRBV27
clone_size: -
j_call: TRBJ2-3

cdr3_nt: TGTGCCAGCAGCATCGGGACTAGCGGGACGTACGAGCAGTACTTC
cdr3_aa: CASSIGTSGTYEQYF
d_call: TRBD2
v_call: TRBV9
clone_size: -
j_call: TRBJ2-7

cdr3_nt: TGTGCCAGCAGCTTAGGACTAGCGGGGATCGAGCAGTACTTC
cdr3_aa: CASSLGLAGIEQYF
d_call: TRBD2
v_call: TRBV5-6
clone_size: -
j_call: TRBJ2-7

cdr3_nt: TGTGCCAGCAGCCCCCCTGAAAAACTGTTTTTT
cdr3_aa: CASSPPEKLFF
d_call: -
v_call: TRBV11-2
clone_size: -
j_call: TRBJ1-4

cdr3_nt: TGCAGCGTTGTGGGGAACACCGGGGAGCTGTTTTTT
cdr3_aa: CSVVGNTGELFF
d_call: -
v_call: TRBV29-1
clone_size: -
j_call: TRBJ2-2

cdr3_nt: TGTGCCAGCAGCTTCGACTACGAGCAGTACTTC
cdr3_aa: CASSFDYEQYF
d_call: -
v_call: TRBV5-8
clone_size: -
j_call: TRBJ2-7

cdr3_nt: TGTGCCAGCAGCTTATCGGGGGGCTATGGCGGGGAGCTGTTTTTT
cdr3_aa: CASSLSGGYGGELFF
d_call: -
v_call: TRBV7-9
clone_size: -
j_call: TRBJ2-2

cdr3_nt: TGTGCCAGCAGCCCTTTGGACAGTCTTAATGAAAAACTGTTTTTT
cdr3_aa: CASSPLDSLNEKLFF
d_call: -
v_call: TRBV7-9
clone_size: -
j_call: TRBJ1-4

cdr3_nt: TGTGCCAGCAGCTTGGTACGTTCCGGAACCGGGGAGCTGTTTTTT
cdr3_aa: CASSLVRSGTGELFF
d_call: -
v_call: TRBV5-6
clone_size: -
j_call: TRBJ2-2

cdr3_nt: TGTGCCAGCAGTGCCACAAACCTGGGGAACACTGAAGCTTTCTTT
cdr3_aa: CASSATNLGNTEAFF
d_call: -
v_call: TRBV6-1
clone_size: -
j_call: TRBJ1-1

cdr3_nt: TGTGCCAGCAAGTGGAACACTGAAGCTTTCTTT
cdr3_aa: CASKWNTEAFF
d_call: -
v_call: TRBV28
clone_size: -
j_call: TRBJ1-1

cdr3_nt: TGTGCCAGCAGTCCCCGGGGACAATCCTACGAGCAGTACTTC
cdr3_aa: CASSPRGQSYEQYF
d_call: -
v_call: TRBV28
clone_size: -
j_call: TRBJ2-7

cdr3_nt: TGTGCCAGCAGCTCCGGGACGAGCTCCTATAATTCACCCCTCCACTTT
cdr3_aa: CASSSGTSSYNSPLHF
d_call: -
v_call: TRBV11-2
clone_size: -
j_call: TRBJ1-6

cdr3_nt: TGTGCCTTCGGGCAGCAAAACTACGAGCAGTACTTC
cdr3_aa: CAFGQQNYEQYF
d_call: -
v_call: TRBV30
clone_size: -
j_call: TRBJ2-7

cdr3_nt: TGTGCCAGCATCCCAGGGGGGGTCTTGGAGCAGTACTTC
cdr3_aa: CASIPGGVLEQYF
d_call: -
v_call: TRBV2
clone_size: -
j_call: TRBJ2-7

cdr3_nt: TGTGCCAGCAGCTTCGGACAGGGGGAAGAGCAGTACTTC
cdr3_aa: CASSFGQGEEQYF
d_call: TRBD1
v_call: TRBV11-2
clone_size: once
j_call: TRBJ2-7

cdr3_nt: TGTGCCAGCAGCTTATGGGGACAGGGTGGAGATGAGCAGTTCTTC
cdr3_aa: CASSLWGQGGDEQFF
d_call: TRBD1
v_call: TRBV7-3
clone_size: -
j_call: TRBJ2-1

cdr3_nt: TGTGCCAGCACCCTAGGACACAGCTATGGCTACACCTTC
cdr3_aa: CASTLGHSYGYTF
d_call: -
v_call: TRBV9
clone_size: few
j_call: TRBJ1-2

cdr3_nt: TGTGCCAGCAGTGAAGGGGCAGGGCCCTATGGCTACACCTTC
cdr3_aa: CASSEGAGPYGYTF
d_call: -
v_call: TRBV2
clone_size: -
j_call: TRBJ1-2

cdr3_nt: TGTGCCAGCAGCTCGACAGGGTTCACAGATACGCAGTATTTT
cdr3_aa: CASSSTGFTDTQYF
d_call: TRBD1
v_call: TRBV5-4
clone_size: once
j_call: TRBJ2-3

cdr3_nt: TGTGCCAGCAGCAGACTCCGTGGCACCTCCTACTCCTACGAGCAGTACTTC
cdr3_aa: CASSRLRGTSYSYEQYF
d_call: -
v_call: TRBV28
clone_size: -
j_call: TRBJ2-7

cdr3_nt: TGTGCCAGCAGCTTGCCGACTAGCGACGAGCAGTACTTC
cdr3_aa: CASSLPTSDEQYF
d_call: TRBD2
v_call: TRBV5-5
clone_size: -
j_call: TRBJ2-7

cdr3_nt: TGCGCCAGCAGCCAGACAGGGTCCTACGAGCAGTACTTC
cdr3_aa: CASSQTGSYEQYF
d_call: TRBD1
v_call: TRBV5-1
clone_size: -
j_call: TRBJ2-7

cdr3_nt: TGTGCCTGGAGTGTGGTAGCGGGGCGGGAAGAGACCCAGTACTTC
cdr3_aa: CAWSVVAGREETQYF
d_call: TRBD2
v_call: TRBV30
clone_size: -
j_call: TRBJ2-5

cdr3_nt: TGCGCCAGCAGCCAAGGACAGGTCGGGGATACGCAGTATTTT
cdr3_aa: CASSQGQVGDTQYF
d_call: -
v_call: TRBV4-3
clone_size: -
j_call: TRBJ2-3

cdr3_nt: TGTGCCAGCAGCTTGGGGTCCACTGAAGCTTTCTTT
cdr3_aa: CASSLGSTEAFF
d_call: -
v_call: TRBV5-6
clone_size: -
j_call: TRBJ1-1

cdr3_nt: TGTGCCAGCAGTTTGGGCGGAACCTCCTACAATGAGCAGTTCTTC
cdr3_aa: CASSLGGTSYNEQFF
d_call: -
v_call: TRBV27
clone_size: -
j_call: TRBJ2-1

cdr3_nt: TGTGCCAGCAGCACATCGAACACCGGGGAGCTGTTTTTT
cdr3_aa: CASSTSNTGELFF
d_call: -
v_call: TRBV9
clone_size: -
j_call: TRBJ2-2

cdr3_nt: TGTGCCAGCAGCGCGAGACAGGGGTTCACTGAAGCTTTCTTT
cdr3_aa: CASSARQGFTEAFF
d_call: TRBD1
v_call: TRBV7-8
clone_size: -
j_call: TRBJ1-1

cdr3_nt: TGTGCCAGCAGCTTAGCGCGAAGCGACACTGAAGCTTTCTTT
cdr3_aa: CASSLARSDTEAFF
d_call: -
v_call: TRBV7-9
clone_size: once
j_call: TRBJ1-1

cdr3_nt: TGTGCCAGCAGGAGGTGGGGGGCTGGAAACACCATATATTTT
cdr3_aa: CASRRWGAGNTIYF
d_call: -
v_call: TRBV4-2
clone_size: -
j_call: TRBJ1-3

cdr3_nt: TGTGCCAGCAGCCTGGACAGGGGACGATCCTCCTACAATGAGCAGTTCTTC
cdr3_aa: CASSLDRGRSSYNEQFF
d_call: TRBD1
v_call: TRBV7-9
clone_size: -
j_call: TRBJ2-1

cdr3_nt: TGTGCCAGCAGTGAGGGACAGGGCCCCCATGAGCAGTTCTTC
cdr3_aa: CASSEGQGPHEQFF
d_call: TRBD1
v_call: TRBV6-4
clone_size: -
j_call: TRBJ2-1

cdr3_nt: TGTGCCAGTAGTATGGGGAGCGGGGGGCCCTCCTACGAGCAGTACTTC
cdr3_aa: CASSMGSGGPSYEQYF
d_call: TRBD2
v_call: TRBV19
clone_size: -
j_call: TRBJ2-7